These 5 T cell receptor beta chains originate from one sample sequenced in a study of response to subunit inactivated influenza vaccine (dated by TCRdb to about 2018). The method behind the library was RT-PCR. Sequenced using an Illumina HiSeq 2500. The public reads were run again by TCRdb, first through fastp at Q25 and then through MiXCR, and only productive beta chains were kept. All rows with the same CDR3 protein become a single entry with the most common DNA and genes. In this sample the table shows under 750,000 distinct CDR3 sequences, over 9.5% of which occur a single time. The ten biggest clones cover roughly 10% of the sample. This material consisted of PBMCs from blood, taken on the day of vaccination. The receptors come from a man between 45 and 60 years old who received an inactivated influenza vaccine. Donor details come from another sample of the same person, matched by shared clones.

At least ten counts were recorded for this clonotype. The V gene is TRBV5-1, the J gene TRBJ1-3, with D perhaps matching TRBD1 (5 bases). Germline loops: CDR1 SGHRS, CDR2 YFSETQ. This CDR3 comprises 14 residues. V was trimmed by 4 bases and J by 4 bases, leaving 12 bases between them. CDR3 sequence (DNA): TGCGCCAGCAGCATCCAGGGCCTCGGAAACACCATATATTTT. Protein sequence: CASSIQGLGNTIYF.

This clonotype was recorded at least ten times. The CDR3 bases are TGTGCCAGCAGTCCCGCCGACAGGGGCAGTCGGGCGAACACTGAAGCTTTCTTT. Protein: CASSPADRGSRANTEAFF. The chain carries TRBV12-3 or TRBV12-4 and TRBJ1-1, with 8 bases that match TRBD1. The CDR3 has 18 amino acids. Unmatched junction bases numbered 15, after V lost 5 bases and J lost 1 base.

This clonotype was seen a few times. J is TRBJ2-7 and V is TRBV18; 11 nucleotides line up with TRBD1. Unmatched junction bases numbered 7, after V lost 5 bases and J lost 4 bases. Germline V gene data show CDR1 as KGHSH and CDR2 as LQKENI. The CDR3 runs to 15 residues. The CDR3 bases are TGTGCCAGCTCATCTCGGACAGGGGGCGAATACGAGCAGTACTTC. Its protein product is CASSSRTGGEYEQYF.

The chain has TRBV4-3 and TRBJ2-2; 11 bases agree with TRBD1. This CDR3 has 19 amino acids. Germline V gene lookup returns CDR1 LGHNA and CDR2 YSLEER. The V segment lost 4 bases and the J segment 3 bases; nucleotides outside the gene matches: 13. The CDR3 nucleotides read TGCGCCAGCAGCCGGAGGACAGGGGGCGGACGTGTGGACACCGGGGAGCTGTTTTTT. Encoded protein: CASSRRTGGGRVDTGELFF.

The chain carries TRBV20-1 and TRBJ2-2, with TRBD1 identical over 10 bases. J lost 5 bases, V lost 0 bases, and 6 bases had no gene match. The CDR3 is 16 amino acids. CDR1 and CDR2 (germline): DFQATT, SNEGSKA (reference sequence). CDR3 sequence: CSARDQGTGVTGELFF. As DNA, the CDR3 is TGCAGTGCTAGAGATCAAGGGACAGGGGTTACCGGGGAGCTGTTTTTT.